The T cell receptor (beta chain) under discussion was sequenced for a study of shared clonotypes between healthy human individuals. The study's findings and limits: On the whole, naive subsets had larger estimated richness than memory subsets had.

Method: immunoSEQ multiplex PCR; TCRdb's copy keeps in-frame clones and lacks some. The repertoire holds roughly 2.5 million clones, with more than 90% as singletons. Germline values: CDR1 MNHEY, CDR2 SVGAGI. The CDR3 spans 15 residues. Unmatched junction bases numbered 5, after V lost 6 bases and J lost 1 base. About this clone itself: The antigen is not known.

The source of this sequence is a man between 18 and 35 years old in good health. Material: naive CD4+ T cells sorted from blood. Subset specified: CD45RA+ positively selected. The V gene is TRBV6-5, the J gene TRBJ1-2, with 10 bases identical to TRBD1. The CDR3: CASRKGDRGNYGYTF. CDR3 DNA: TGTGCCAGCAGGAAAGGGGACAGGGGTAACTATGGCTACACCTTC.